The 12 T cell receptor beta chains below all came from one sample that was sequenced in a study of T cells in women clearing cervical HPV infection. Libraries were prepared by immunoSEQ multiplex PCR; TCRdb keeps only in-frame clonotypes and omits some of them. The sample holds fewer than 40,000 clones. Sequenced sample: blood buffy coat. These receptors came from a woman between 18 and 70 years old with a cervical HPV16 infection that either progressed to CIN3+ or cleared (not recorded which).

Note on this clone: The sequence runs out 3 residues before the end of the CDR3; the remainder is reconstructed from the germline J gene. The J gene is TRBJ1-1, the V gene TRBV2; the D gene is possibly TRBD1 (5 bases). The V end was cut by 1 base, the J end by 6 bases, with 12 bases between. Germline V CDR1 and CDR2: SNHLY, FYNNEI. CDR3 length equals 14 residues. CDR3 DNA, as far as it was read: TGTGCCAGCAGTGAAGTGCGTGGGGGGGCTGAA. Translating it yields CASSEVRGGAE. The entire CDR3 sequence reads CASSEVRGGAEAFF.

Comments on this clone: The read finishes 3 residues shy of the CDR3 end, and the germline J gene is used to complete it. This sequence joins TRBV7-9 and TRBJ1-4; 7 nucleotides line up with TRBD1. With 5 bases clipped from V and 1 base from J, the junction kept 4 bases outside the gene matches. Germline CDR1 reads SEHNR; CDR2 reads FQNEAQ (reference sequence). This CDR3 is built from 15 residues. CDR3 sequence reads: CASSPYRGTNEKLFF. CDR3 bases read: TGTGCCAGCAGCCCGTACAGGGGAACTAATGAAAAA.

About this clone itself: Sequencing ends 3 residues short of the CDR3 end; the germline J gene provides the rest. V gene TRBV5-1 combines with J gene TRBJ1-2, with D tentatively TRBD1 (6 bases). The CDR3 is 12 amino acids. CDR1 and CDR2 (germline): SGHRS, YFSETQ. The part of the CDR3 DNA that was read is TGCGCCAGCAGGGCTCAGGGGACGAGC. Amino acids: CASRAQGTS. The complete CDR3 protein is CASRAQGTSYTF.

Comment on this clone: The sequenced fragment ends 3 residues before the CDR3 boundary, so the rest is inferred from the germline J gene. This chain links TRBV5-1 with TRBJ1-1, with TRBD1 identical over 7 bases. Unmatched junction bases numbered 3, after V lost 0 bases and J lost 4 bases. In germline, CDR1 is SGHRS, CDR2 YFSETQ. The CDR3 contains 14 residues. The CDR3 region is CASSLGQGGTEAFF. The CDR3 bases that were read are TGCGCCAGCAGCTTGGGACAGGGAGGCACTGAA.

On this clone itself: The CDR3 end falls 3 residues outside the read, so it is completed with the germline J gene. This chain links TRBV2 with TRBJ2-5; 11 bases match TRBD2. The germline gives CDR1 SNHLY, CDR2 FYNNEI. V dropped 2 bases and J dropped 1; count of bases not matched to a gene: 9. This CDR3 contains 18 residues. The CDR3 reads CASSELSLAGGIQETQYF. The DNA read from the CDR3 is TGTGCCAGCAGTGAACTGTCCCTAGCGGGGGGCATCCAAGAGACC.

With respect to this clone: The CDR3 end is not reached by the read, which stops 3 residues before it; the germline J gene fills it in. This chain uses TRBV7-8 with TRBJ1-1; unclear D gene. Germline V CDR1 and CDR2: SGHVS, FQNEAQ. The CDR3 sequence is 12 residues long. V lost 5 bases to trimming and J lost 6 bases, with 10 bases between them. The CDR3 spells CASSPVGSEAFF. The sequenced CDR3 bases are TGTGCCAGCAGCCCCGTTGGCTCTGAA.

To note about this clone: The CDR3 is cut off 3 residues early in the read; its end comes from the germline J gene. V usage is TRBV6-2 or TRBV6-3 and J usage is TRBJ1-4, with 9 nucleotides matching TRBD1. With 5 bases clipped from V and 8 bases from J, the junction kept 6 bases outside the gene matches. From germline, CDR1 is MNHEY and CDR2 SVGEGT. This CDR3 contains 14 residues. The part of the CDR3 DNA that was read is TGTGCCAGCAGTCCCGGGACAGGGAGCGAAAAA. Translation: CASSPGTGSEK. The complete CDR3 protein is CASSPGTGSEKLFF.

About this clone itself: Sequencing ends 3 residues short of the CDR3 end; the germline J gene provides the rest. V and J are TRBV4-2 and TRBJ2-5; D might be TRBD1 (6 bases). Germline assignment: CDR1 LGHNA and CDR2 YNFKEQ. This CDR3 has 17 amino acids. Deletions cut 4 bases from V and 4 bases from J, with 22 bases between. CDR3 DNA (partial): TGTGCCAGCAGCCTAACCATGGGCACAGGGTCGGGAGAGACC. Its protein is CASSLTMGTGSGET. The CDR3 in its entirety is CASSLTMGTGSGETQYF.

In regard to this clone: The read comes to an end 3 residues before the CDR3 does, leaving the germline J gene to fill in the end. J is TRBJ2-5 and V is TRBV5-1, with 13 bases lining up with TRBD2. Per germline, CDR1 SGHRS and CDR2 YFSETQ. The V gene end was trimmed by 4 bases and the J gene end by 5 bases; junction bases not matched to a gene: 5. The CDR3 runs to 15 residues. CDR3 DNA, as far as it was read: TGCGCCAGCAGCCCAGGACTAGCGGGGGAGGAGACC. This gives the protein CASSPGLAGEET. The CDR3 in full is CASSPGLAGEETQYF.

Remarks on this clone: Read data end 3 residues before the CDR3 end; the end is taken from the germline J gene. The V call is TRBV5-1, the J call TRBJ2-1, with 9 bases fitting TRBD1. This CDR3 has 14 amino acids. V shed 3 bases, J shed 8 bases, and the junction held 6 bases outside the gene matches. Germline V gene lookup returns CDR1 SGHRS and CDR2 YFSETQ. The covered CDR3 bases are TGCGCCAGCAGCTCCGGGACAGGGTTCGATGAG. As protein: CASSSGTGFDE. In full, the CDR3 is CASSSGTGFDEQFF.

A note on this clone: Read data end 3 residues before the CDR3 end; the end is taken from the germline J gene. The V gene is TRBV6-1, the J gene TRBJ2-1, with 9 positions matching TRBD2. The ends lost 5 bases at V and 2 bases at J; junction bases unmatched: 7. Germline V gene lookup returns CDR1 MNHNS and CDR2 SASEGT. This CDR3 has 16 amino acids. CDR3 DNA, as far as it was read: TGTGCCAGCAGTCAAGAACTAGCGGGCCCCTACAATGAG. Translation gives CASSQELAGPYNE. The CDR3 in full is CASSQELAGPYNEQFF.

On this clone: At one boundary the junction diverges from the germline segment, which might be a read error. The read halts 3 residues ahead of the CDR3 end, with the missing end drawn from the germline J gene. Other DNA sequences from this sample encode an identical CDR3 as well. The rearrangement uses TRBV6-1 and TRBJ1-2, with 7 bases aligning to TRBD1. The germline V gene encodes CDR1 MNHNS and CDR2 SASEGT. The CDR3 has 17 amino acids. The part of the CDR3 DNA that was read is TGTGCCAGCAGCGAAGCCCCTTACCTACAGGGGAACTATGGC. Its protein product is CASSEAPYLQGNYG. The whole CDR3 sequence is CASSEAPYLQGNYGYTF.